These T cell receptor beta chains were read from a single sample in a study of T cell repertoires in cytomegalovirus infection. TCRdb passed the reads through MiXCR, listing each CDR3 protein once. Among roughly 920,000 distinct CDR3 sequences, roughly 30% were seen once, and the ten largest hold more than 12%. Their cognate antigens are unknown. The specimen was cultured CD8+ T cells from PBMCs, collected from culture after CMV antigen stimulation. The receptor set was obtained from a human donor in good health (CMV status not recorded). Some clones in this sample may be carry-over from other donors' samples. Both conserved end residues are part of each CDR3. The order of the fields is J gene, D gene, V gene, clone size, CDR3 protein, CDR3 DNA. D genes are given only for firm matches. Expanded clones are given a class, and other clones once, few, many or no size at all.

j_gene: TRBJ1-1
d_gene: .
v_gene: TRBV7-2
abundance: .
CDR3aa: CASSLNNGRINTEAFF
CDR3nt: TGTGCCAGCAGCCTAAATAACGGACGGATTAACACTGAAGCTTTCTTT

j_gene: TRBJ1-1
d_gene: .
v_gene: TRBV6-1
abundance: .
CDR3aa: CTSSGPGTEAFF
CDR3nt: TGTACCAGCAGTGGACCTGGGACTGAAGCTTTCTTT

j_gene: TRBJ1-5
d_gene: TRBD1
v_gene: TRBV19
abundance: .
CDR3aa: CASSHRGPAQPQHF
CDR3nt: TGTGCCAGTAGTCACAGGGGACCCGCTCAGCCCCAGCATTTT

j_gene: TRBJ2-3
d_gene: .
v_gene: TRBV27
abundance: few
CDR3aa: CANPTSNRTTSTDTQYF
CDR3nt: TGTGCCAACCCGACCTCGAACAGGACTACTAGCACAGATACGCAGTATTTT

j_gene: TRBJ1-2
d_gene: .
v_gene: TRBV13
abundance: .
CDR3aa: CANSLQDNYGYTF
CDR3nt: TGTGCCAACAGCCTTCAGGACAACTATGGCTACACCTTC

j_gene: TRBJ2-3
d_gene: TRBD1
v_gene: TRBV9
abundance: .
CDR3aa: CASSVEGTGRGGATDTQYF
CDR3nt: TGTGCCAGCAGCGTAGAAGGGACAGGGAGGGGGGGGGCCACAGATACGCAGTATTTT

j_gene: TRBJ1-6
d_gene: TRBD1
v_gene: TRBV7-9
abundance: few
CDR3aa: CASSPGGKNSPLHF
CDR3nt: TGTGCCAGCAGTCCAGGGGGGAAGAATTCACCCCTCCACTTT

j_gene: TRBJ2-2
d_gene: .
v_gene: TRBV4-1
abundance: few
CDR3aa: CASSDFNSGELFF
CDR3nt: TGCGCCAGCAGCGACTTCAATAGCGGGGAGCTGTTTTTT

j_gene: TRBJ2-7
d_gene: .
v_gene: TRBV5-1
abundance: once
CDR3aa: CASSLGFHEQYF
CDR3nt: TGCGCCAGCAGCTTGGGTTTCCACGAGCAGTACTTC

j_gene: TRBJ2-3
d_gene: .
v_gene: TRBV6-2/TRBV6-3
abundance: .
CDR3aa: CASSSGALKDTQYF
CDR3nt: TGTGCCAGCAGTTCCGGGGCCCTAAAAGATACGCAGTATTTT

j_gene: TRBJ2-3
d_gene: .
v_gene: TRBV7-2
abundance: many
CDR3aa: CASSLALGVQYF
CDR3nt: TGTGCCAGCAGCTTAGCGCTGGGTGTGCAGTATTTT

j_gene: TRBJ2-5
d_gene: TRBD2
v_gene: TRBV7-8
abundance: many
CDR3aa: CASSFTSGEGVAQYF
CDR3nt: TGTGCCAGCAGCTTTACTAGCGGGGAAGGGGTGGCCCAGTACTTC

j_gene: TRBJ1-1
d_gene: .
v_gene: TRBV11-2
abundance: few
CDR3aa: CASSLSISSKNTEAFF
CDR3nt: TGTGCCAGCAGCTTAAGTATATCCAGCAAGAACACTGAAGCTTTCTTT

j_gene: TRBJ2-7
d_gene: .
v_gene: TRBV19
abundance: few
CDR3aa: CASSAFGGTGYEQYF
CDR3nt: TGTGCCAGTAGTGCCTTCGGGGGCACAGGCTACGAGCAGTACTTC

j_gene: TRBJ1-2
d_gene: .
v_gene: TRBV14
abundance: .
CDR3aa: CASSQEHWGFNYGYTF
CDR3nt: TGTGCCAGCAGCCAAGAGCATTGGGGGTTTAACTATGGCTACACCTTC

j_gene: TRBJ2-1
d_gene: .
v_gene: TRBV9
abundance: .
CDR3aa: CASSVLSSGTPGYYNEQFF
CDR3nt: TGTGCCAGCAGCGTATTGAGTTCTGGCACCCCTGGTTACTACAATGAGCAGTTCTTC

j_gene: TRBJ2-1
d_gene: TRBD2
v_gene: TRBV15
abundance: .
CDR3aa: CATSKTSGAYNEQFF
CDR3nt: TGTGCCACCAGCAAAACTAGCGGAGCCTACAATGAGCAGTTCTTC

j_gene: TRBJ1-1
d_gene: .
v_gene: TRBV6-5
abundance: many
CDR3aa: CASLGNTEAFF
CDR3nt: TGTGCCAGCTTGGGTAACACTGAAGCTTTCTTT

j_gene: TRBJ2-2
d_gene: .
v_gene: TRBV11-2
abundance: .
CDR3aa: CASRSGRRTGELFF
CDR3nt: TGTGCCAGCAGGTCGGGCAGGAGGACCGGGGAGCTGTTTTTT

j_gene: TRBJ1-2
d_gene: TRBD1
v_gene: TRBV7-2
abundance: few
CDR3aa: CASSASTGIYGYTF
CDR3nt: TGTGCCAGCAGCGCGTCGACAGGGATCTATGGCTACACCTTC

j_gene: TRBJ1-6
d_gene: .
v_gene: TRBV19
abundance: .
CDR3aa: CASSMIRDLANSPLHF
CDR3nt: TGTGCCAGTAGTATGATCCGGGACTTGGCGAATTCACCCCTCCACTTT

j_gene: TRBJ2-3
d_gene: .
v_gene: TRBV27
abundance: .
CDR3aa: CASSSRGFTDTQYF
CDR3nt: TGTGCCAGCAGTTCTCGGGGGTTCACAGATACGCAGTATTTT

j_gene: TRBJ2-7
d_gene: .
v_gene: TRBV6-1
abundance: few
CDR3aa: CASAMGYEQYF
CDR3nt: TGTGCCAGCGCTATGGGCTACGAGCAGTACTTC